What follows describes a single TCR beta chain. These data originate in a study of T cells after yellow fever vaccination. TCRdb passed the 5' RACE reads through MiXCR, listing each CDR3 protein once. Of roughly 310,000 distinct CDR3 sequences listed, 3.6% are singletons. The clonotype comes from a man in his late teens or twenties who received the YFV17D yellow fever vaccine. The sequenced sample was PBMCs, obtained on the day of the yellow fever booster vaccination.

This chain's CDR3 is CASSFGIGSNEKLFF. The CDR3 DNA reads TGCGCCAGCAGCTTCGGGATCGGGTCGAATGAAAAACTGTTTTTT. The chain uses TRBV5-1 and TRBJ1-4, with D unclear. Trimming left V 2 bases short and J 5 bases short, with 13 bases between. Germline V CDR1 and CDR2: SGHRS, YFSETQ. This CDR3 has 15 amino acids.